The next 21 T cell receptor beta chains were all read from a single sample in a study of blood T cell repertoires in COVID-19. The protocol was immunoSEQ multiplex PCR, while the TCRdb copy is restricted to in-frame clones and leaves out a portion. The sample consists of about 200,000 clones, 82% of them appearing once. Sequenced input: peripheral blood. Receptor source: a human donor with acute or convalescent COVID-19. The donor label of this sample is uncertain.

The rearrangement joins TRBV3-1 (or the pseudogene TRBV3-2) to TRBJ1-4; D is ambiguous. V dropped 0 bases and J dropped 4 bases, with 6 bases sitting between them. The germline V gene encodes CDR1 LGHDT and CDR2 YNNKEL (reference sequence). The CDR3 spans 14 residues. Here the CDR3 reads CASSQDGSNEKLFF. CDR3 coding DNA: TGTGCCAGCAGCCAAGATGGTAGTAATGAAAAACTGTTTTTT.

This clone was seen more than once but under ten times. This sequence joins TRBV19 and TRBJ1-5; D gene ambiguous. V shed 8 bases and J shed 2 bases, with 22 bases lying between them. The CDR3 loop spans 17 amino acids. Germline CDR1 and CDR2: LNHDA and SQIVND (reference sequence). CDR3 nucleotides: TGTGCCAGTGCAATAGGGCCCCTCGGAGGTGGCAATCAGCCCCAGCATTTT. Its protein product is CASAIGPLGGGNQPQHF.

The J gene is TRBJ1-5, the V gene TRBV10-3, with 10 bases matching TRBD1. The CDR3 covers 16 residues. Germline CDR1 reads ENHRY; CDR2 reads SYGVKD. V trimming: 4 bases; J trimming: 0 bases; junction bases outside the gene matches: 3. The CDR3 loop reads CAISGGQGISNQPQHF. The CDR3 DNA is TGTGCCATCAGTGGGGGACAGGGGATTAGCAATCAGCCCCAGCATTTT.

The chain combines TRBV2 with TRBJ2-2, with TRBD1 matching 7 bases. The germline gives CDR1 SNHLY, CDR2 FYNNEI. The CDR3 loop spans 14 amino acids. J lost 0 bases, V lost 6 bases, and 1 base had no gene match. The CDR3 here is CASRGTANTGELFF. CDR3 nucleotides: TGTGCCAGCAGGGGGACAGCGAACACCGGGGAGCTGTTTTTT.

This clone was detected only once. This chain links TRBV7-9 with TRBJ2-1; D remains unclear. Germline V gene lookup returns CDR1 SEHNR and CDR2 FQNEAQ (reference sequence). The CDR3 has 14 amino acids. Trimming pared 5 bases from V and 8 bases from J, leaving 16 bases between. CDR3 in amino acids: CASSPPPNFDEQFF. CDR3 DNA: TGTGCCAGCAGCCCCCCTCCCAACTTCGATGAGCAGTTCTTC.

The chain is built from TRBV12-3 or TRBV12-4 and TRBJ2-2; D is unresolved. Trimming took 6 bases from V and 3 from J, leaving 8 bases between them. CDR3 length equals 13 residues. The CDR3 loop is CASRISDTGELFF. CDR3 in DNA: TGTGCCAGCAGGATCTCAGACACCGGGGAGCTGTTTTTT.

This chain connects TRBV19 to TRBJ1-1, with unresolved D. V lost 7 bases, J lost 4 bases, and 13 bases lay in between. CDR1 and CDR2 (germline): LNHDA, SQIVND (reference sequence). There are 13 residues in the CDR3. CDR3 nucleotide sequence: TGTGCCAGTAACAGAGTTGGTGTCACTGAAGCTTTCTTT. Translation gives CASNRVGVTEAFF. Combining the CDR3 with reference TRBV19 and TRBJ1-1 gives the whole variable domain DGGITQSPKYLFRKEGQNVTLSCEQNLNHDAMYWYRQDPGQGLRLIYYSQIVNDFQKGDIAEGYSVSREKKESFPLTVTSAQKNPTAFYLCASNRVGVTEAFFGQGTRLTVV.

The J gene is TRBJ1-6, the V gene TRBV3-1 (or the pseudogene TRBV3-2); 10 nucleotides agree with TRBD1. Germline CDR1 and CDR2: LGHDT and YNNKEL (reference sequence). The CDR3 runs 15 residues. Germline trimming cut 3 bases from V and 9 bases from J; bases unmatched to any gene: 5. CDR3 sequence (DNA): TGTGCCAGCAGCCAGCTCCGGGACAGGGGTTCACCCCTCCACTTT. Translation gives CASSQLRDRGSPLHF.

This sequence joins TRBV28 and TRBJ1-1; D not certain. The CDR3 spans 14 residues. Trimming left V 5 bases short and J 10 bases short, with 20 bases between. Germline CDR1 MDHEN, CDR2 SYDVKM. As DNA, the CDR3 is TGTGCCAGCAGTCCCCCCTCGGGCCCGCGGGGAGCTTTCTTT. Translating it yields CASSPPSGPRGAFF.

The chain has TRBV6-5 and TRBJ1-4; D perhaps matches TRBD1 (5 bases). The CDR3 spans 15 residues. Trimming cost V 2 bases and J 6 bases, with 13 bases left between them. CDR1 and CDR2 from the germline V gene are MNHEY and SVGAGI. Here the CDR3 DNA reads TGTGCCAGCAGTTACCAGGGTGGAGTTTATGAAAAACTGTTTTTT. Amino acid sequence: CASSYQGGVYEKLFF.

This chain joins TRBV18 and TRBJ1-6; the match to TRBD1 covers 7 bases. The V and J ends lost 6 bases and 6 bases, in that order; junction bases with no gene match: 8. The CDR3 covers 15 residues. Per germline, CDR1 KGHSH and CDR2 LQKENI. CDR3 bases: TGTGCCAGCTCTCAACAGGGGCAGGCTAATTCACCCCTCCACTTT. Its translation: CASSQQGQANSPLHF.

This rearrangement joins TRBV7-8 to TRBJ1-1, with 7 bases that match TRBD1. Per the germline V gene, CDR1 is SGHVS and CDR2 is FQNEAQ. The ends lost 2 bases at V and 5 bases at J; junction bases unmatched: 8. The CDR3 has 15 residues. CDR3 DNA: TGTGCCAGCAGCTTACCCCTCACAGGGGTGACTGAAGCTTTCTTT. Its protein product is CASSLPLTGVTEAFF.

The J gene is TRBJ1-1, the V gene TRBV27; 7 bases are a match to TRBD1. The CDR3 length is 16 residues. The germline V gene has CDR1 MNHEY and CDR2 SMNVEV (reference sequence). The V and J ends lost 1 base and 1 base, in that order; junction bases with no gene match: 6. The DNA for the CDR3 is TGTGCCAGCAGTTTATGGGGGACAGAGAGGAACACTGAAGCTTTCTTT. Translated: CASSLWGTERNTEAFF.

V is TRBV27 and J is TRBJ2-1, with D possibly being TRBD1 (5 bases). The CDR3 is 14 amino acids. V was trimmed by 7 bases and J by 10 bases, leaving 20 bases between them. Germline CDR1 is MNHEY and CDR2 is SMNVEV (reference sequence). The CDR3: CASNPTAGLGEQFF. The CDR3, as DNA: TGTGCCAGCAACCCTACGGCAGGGTTAGGCGAGCAGTTCTTC.

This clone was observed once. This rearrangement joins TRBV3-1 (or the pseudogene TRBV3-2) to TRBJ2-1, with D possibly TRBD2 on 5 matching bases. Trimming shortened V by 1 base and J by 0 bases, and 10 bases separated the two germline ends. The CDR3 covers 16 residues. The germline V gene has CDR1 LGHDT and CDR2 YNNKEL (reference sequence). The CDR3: CASSQAQRSSYNEQFF. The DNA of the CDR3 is TGTGCCAGCAGCCAAGCACAGCGGAGCTCCTACAATGAGCAGTTCTTC.

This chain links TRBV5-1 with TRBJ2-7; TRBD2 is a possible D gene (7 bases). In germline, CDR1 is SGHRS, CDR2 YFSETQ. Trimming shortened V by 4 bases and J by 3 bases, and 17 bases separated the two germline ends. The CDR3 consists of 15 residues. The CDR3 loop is CASSRTAGANYEQYF. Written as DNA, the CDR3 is TGCGCCAGCAGCCGTACGGCGGGGGCCAACTACGAGCAGTACTTC.

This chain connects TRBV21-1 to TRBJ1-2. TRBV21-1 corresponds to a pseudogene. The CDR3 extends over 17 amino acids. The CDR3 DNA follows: TGTGCCAGCAGCAAAGTGCCCGGGAGCCCGGGCTCCTATGGCTACACCTTC. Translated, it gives CASSKVPGSPGSYGYTF.

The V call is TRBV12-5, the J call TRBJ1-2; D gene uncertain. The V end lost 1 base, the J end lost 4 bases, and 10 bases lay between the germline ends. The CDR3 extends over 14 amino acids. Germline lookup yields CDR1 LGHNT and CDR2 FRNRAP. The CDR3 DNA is TGTGCTAGTGGTTTGGACAGAGGGATCTATGGCTACACCTTC. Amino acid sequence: CASGLDRGIYGYTF. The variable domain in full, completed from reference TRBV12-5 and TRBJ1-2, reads DARVTQTPRHKVTEMGQEVTMRCQPILGHNTVFWYRQTMMQGLELLAYFRNRAPLDDSGMPKDRFSAEMPDATLATLKIQPSEPRDSAVYFCASGLDRGIYGYTFGSGTRLTVV.

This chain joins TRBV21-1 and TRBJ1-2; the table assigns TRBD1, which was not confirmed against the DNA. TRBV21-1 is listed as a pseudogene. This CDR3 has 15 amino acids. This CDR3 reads CASRQPFQGRCGYTF. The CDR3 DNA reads TGTGCCAGCAGGCAACCGTTCCAGGGTAGGTGTGGCTACACCTTC.

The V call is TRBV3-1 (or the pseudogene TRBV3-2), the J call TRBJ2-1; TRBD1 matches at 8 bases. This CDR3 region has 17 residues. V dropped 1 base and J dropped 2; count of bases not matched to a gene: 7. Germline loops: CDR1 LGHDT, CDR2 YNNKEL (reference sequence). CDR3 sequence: CASSQVPRTGPYNEQFF. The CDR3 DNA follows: TGTGCCAGCAGCCAAGTGCCGCGGACAGGGCCCTACAATGAGCAGTTCTTC.

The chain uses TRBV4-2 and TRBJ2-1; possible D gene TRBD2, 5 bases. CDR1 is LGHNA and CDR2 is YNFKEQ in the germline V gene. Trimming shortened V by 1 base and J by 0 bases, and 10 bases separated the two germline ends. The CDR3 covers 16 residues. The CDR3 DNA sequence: TGTGCCAGCAGCCAAGTACGTGGGAGCTCCTACAATGAGCAGTTCTTC. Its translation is CASSQVRGSSYNEQFF.